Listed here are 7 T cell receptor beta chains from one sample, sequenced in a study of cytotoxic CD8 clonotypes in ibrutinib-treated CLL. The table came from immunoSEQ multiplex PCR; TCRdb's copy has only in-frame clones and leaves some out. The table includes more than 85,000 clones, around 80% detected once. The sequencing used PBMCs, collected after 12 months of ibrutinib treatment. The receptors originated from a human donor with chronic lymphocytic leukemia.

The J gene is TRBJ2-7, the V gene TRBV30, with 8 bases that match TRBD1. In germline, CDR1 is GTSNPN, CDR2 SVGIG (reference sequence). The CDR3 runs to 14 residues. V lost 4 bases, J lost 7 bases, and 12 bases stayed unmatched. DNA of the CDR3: TGTGCCTGGAATACTGGGGACAGGTACGTGGAGCAGTACTTC. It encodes CAWNTGDRYVEQYF.

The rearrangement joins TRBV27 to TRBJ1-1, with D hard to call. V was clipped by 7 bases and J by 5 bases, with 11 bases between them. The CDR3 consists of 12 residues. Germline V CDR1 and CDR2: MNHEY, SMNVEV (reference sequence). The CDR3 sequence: CASTLGRTEAFF. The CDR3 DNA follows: TGTGCCAGCACCTTGGGTAGAACTGAAGCTTTCTTT.

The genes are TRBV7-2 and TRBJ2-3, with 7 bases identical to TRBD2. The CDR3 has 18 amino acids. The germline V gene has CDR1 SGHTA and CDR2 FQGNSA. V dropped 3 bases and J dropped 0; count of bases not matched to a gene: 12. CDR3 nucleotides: TGTGCCAGCAGCTTTTTGTCCCCTCTAGCGGTGAGCACAGATACGCAGTATTTT. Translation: CASSFLSPLAVSTDTQYF.

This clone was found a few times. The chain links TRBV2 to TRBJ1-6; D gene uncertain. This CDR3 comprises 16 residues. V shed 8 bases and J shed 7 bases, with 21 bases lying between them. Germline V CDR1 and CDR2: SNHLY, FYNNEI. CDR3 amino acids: CASLSRTGSDNSPLHF. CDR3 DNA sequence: TGTGCCAGCCTTAGCCGCACCGGCTCCGACAATTCACCCCTCCACTTT.

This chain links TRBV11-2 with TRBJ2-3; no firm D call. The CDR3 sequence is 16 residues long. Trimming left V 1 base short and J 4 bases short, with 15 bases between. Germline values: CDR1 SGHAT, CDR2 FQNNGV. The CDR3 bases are TGTGCCAGCAGCTTAGTATTGGGTGTGGCCTCAGATACGCAGTATTTT. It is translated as CASSLVLGVASDTQYF.

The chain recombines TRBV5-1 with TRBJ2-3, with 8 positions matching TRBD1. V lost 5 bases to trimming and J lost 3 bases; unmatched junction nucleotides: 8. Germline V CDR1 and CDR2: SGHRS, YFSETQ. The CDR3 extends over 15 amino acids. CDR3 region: CASRYQGAHTDTQYF. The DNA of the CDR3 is TGCGCCAGCAGATACCAGGGGGCGCATACAGATACGCAGTATTTT.

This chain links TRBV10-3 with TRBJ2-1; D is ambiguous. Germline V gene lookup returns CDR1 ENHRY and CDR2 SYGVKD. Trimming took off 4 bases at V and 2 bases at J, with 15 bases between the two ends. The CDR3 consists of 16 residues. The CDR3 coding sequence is TGTGCCATCAGTGTAGAAGTACAAGTCCCCTACAATGAGCAGTTCTTC. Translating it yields CAISVEVQVPYNEQFF.